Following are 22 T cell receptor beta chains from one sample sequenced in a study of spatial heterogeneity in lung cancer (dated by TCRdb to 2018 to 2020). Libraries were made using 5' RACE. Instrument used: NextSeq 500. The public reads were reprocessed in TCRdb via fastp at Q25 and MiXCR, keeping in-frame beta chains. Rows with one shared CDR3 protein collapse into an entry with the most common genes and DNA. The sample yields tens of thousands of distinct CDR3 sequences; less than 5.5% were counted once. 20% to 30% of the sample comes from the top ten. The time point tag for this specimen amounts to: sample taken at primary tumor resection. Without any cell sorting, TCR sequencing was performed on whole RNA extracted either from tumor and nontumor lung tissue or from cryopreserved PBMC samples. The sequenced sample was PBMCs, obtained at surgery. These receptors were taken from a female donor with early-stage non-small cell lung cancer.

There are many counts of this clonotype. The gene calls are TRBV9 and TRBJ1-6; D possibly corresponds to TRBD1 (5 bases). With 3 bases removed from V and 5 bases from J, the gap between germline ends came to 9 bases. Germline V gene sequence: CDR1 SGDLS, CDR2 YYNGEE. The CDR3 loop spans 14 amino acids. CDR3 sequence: CASSAGLDNSPLHF. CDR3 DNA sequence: TGTGCCAGCAGCGCGGGGCTAGATAATTCACCCCTCCACTTT.

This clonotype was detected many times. Here the CDR3 DNA reads TGTGCCAGCAGCCAGACGGCGGGGGGGTGGACAGATACGCAGTATTTT. This sequence encodes CASSQTAGGWTDTQYF. The chain carries TRBV7-2 and TRBJ2-3; TRBD2 matches 9 bases. This CDR3 contains 16 residues. V trimming: 5 bases; J trimming: 3 bases; junction bases outside the gene matches: 9. Germline V CDR1 and CDR2: SGHTA, FQGNSA.

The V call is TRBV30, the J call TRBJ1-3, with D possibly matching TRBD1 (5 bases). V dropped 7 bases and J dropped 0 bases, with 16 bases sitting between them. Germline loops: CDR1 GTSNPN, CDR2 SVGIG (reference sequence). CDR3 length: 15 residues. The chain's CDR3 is CALGHGGSSGNTIYF. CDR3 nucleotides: TGTGCCTTGGGGCACGGAGGGAGCTCTGGAAACACCATATATTTT.

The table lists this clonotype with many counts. CDR3: CSVGGQGLNTEAFF. The CDR3 nucleotides read TGCAGCGTGGGCGGACAGGGGCTGAACACTGAAGCTTTCTTT. The gene calls are TRBV29-1 and TRBJ1-1, with 9 bases matching TRBD1. Germline V gene sequence: CDR1 SQVTM, CDR2 ANQGSEA. The CDR3 runs to 14 residues. With 6 bases clipped from V and 0 bases from J, the junction kept 5 bases outside the gene matches.

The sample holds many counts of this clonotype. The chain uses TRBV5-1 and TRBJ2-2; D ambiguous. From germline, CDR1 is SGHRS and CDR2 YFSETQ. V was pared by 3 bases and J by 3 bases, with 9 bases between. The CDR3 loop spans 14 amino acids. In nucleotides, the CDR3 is TGCGCCAGCAGCTACGGTGATCACACCGGGGAGCTGTTTTTT. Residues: CASSYGDHTGELFF.

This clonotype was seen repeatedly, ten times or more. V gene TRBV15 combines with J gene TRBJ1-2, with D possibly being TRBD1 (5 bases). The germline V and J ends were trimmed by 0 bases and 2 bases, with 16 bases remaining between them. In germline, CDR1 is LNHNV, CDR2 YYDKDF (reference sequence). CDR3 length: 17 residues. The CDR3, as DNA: TGTGCCACCAGCAGAGATAGGGGACCAATATTAAACTATGGCTACACCTTC. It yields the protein CATSRDRGPILNYGYTF. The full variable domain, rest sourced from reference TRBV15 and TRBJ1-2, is DAMVIQNPRYQVTQFGKPVTLSCSQTLNHNVMYWYQQKSSQAPKLLFHYYDKDFNNEADTPDNFQSRRPNTSFCFLDIRSPGLGDTAMYLCATSRDRGPILNYGYTFGSGTRLTVV.

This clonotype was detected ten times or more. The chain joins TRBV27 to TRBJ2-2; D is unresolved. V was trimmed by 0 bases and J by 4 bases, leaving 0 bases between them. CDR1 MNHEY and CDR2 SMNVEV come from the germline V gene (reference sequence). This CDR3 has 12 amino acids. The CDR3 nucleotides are TGTGCCAGCAGTTTATCCACCGGGGAGCTGTTTTTT. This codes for CASSLSTGELFF.

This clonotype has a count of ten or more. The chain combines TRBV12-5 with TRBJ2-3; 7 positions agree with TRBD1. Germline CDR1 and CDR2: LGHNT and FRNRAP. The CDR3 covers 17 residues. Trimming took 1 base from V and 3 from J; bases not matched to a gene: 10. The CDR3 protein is CASGLDQTGLGTDTQYF. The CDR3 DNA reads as TGTGCTAGTGGTTTGGACCAGACAGGGCTTGGGACAGATACGCAGTATTTT.

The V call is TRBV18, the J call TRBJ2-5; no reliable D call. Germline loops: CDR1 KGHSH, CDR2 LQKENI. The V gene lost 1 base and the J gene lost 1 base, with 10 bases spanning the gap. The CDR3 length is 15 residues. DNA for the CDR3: TGTGCCAGCTCACCACTAGAGCCTATCCAAGAGACCCAGTACTTC. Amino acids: CASSPLEPIQETQYF.

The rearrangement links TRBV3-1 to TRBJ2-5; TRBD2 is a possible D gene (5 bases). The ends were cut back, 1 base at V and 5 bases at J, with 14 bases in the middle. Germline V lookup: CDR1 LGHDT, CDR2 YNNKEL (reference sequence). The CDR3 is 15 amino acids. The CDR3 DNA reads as TGTGCCAGCAGCCAAGGGGATGGAGGCCAGGAGACCCAGTACTTC. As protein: CASSQGDGGQETQYF.

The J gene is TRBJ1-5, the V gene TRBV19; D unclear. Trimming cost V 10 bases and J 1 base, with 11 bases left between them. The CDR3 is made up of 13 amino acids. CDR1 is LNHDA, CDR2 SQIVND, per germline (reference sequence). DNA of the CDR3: TGTGCCACCAAGCCCAACAGCAATCAGCCCCAGCATTTT. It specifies CATKPNSNQPQHF.

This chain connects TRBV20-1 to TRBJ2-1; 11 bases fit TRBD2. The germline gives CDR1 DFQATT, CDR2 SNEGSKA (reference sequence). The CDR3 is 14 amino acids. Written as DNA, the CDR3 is TGCAGCCCGGCGGCTAGCGGGGGGAAGAATGAGCAGTTCTTC. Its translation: CSPAASGGKNEQFF.

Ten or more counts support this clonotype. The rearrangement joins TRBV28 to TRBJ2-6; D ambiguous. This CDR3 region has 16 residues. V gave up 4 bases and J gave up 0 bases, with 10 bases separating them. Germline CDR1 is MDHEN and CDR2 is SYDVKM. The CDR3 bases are TGTGCCAGCAGTTCTCTACAGCCCTCTGGGGCCAACGTCCTGACTTTC. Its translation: CASSSLQPSGANVLTF.

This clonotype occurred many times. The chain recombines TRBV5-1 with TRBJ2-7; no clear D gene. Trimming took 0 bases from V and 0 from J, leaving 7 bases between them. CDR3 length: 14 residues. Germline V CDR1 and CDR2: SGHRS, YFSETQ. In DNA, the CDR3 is TGCGCCAGCAGCTTGGGGGGTTCCTCCTACGAGCAGTACTTC. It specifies CASSLGGSSYEQYF.

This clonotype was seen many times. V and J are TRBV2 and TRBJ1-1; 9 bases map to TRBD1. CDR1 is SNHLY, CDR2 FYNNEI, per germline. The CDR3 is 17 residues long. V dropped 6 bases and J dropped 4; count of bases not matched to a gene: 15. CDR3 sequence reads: CASSSGQGRGGGTEAFF. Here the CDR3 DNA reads TGTGCCAGCAGCAGCGGACAGGGGAGGGGTGGAGGCACTGAAGCTTTCTTT.

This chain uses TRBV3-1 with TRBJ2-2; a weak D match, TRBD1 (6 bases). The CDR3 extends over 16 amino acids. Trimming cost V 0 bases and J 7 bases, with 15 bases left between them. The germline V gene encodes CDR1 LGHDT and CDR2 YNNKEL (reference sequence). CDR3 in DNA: TGTGCCAGCAGCCAAGATCCCTGGCAGGGGCGCGGGGAGCTGTTTTTT. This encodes CASSQDPWQGRGELFF.

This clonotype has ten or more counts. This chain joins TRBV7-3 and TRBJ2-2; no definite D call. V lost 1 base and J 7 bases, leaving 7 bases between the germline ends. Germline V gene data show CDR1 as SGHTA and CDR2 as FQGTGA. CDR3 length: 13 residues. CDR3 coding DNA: TGTGCCAGCAGCTTAATATCCCGCGGGGAGCTGTTTTTT. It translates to CASSLISRGELFF.

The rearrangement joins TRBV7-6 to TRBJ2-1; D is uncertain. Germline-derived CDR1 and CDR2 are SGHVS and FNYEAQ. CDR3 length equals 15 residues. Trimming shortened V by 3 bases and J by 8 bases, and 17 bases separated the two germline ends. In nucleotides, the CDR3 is TGTGCCAGCAGCTTGATGACTTCCGAACTGGATGAGCAGTTCTTC. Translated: CASSLMTSELDEQFF.

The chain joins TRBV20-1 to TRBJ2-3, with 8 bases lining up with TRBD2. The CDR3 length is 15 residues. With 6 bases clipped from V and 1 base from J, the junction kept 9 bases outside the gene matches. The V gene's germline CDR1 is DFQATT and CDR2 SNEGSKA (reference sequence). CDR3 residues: CSAEGSLAGTDTQYF. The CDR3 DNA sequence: TGCAGTGCCGAGGGGTCACTAGCGGGCACAGATACGCAGTATTTT.

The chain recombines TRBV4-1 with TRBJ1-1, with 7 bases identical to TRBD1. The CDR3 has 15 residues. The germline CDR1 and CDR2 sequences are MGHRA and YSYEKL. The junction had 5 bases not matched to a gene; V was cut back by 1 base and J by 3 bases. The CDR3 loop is CASSQGGGKDTEAFF. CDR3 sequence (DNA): TGCGCCAGCAGCCAAGGAGGGGGCAAGGACACTGAAGCTTTCTTT.

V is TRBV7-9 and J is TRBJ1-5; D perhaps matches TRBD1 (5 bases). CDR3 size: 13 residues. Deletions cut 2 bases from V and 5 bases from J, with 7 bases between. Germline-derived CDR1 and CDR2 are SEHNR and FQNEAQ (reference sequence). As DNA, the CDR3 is TGTGCCAGCAGCTTACAGGGTGATCAGCCCCAGCATTTT. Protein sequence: CASSLQGDQPQHF.

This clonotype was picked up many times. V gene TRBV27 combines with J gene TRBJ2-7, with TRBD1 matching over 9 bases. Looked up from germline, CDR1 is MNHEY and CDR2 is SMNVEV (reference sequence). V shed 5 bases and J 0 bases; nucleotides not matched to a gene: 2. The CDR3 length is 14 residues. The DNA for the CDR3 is TGTGCCAGCAGTCTGACAGGGGGCTCCTACGAGCAGTACTTC. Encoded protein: CASSLTGGSYEQYF.